This T cell receptor (beta chain) was identified during a study of long-term antiretroviral therapy in people with HIV. Study-level results: Comparison with controls showed narrower CDR3 length ranges in HIV repertoires. The blood, collected between the mid-2000s and the late 2010s, was possibly taken under older ART regimens.

The CDR3 covers 15 residues. J lost 0 bases, V lost 3 bases, and 3 bases had no gene match. Germline CDR1 and CDR2: KGHSH and LQKENI. Sequencing used immunoSEQ v3.0 at survey level. Sequencing was performed with immunoSEQ multiplex PCR; in TCRdb, only in-frame clones are kept and a portion is missing. The sample lists roughly 19,000 clones; about four fifths were seen once. This clone was seen only once. Its antigen is currently unknown. Two or more post-ART PBMC samples, plus at least one pre-ART sample, were available for each donor. The receptor's source is a woman younger than 35 with HIV. The chain joins TRBV18 to TRBJ2-3, with 7 bases aligning to TRBD2. Material: unsorted PBMCs, obtained 0.6 years after starting antiretroviral therapy. CDR3 amino acids: CASSPRAGSTDTQYF. In DNA, the CDR3 is TGTGCCAGCTCACCCAGAGCGGGAAGCACAGATACGCAGTATTTT.